One and the same sample provided the 24 T cell receptor beta chains below, sequenced in a study of CD8 T cells in Susac syndrome. Reverse transcription used 0.5 to 1 ug RNA and random hexamers. TCRdb re-called the immunoSEQ multiplex PCR reads through MiXCR, storing one row per CDR3 protein. Of 65,000 to 100,000 distinct CDR3 sequences in the sample, about 96% were seen once. Sample: CD8+ T cells from PBMCs. These receptor sequences come from a human donor with Susac syndrome.

The chain recombines TRBV7-2 with TRBJ2-7; D gene uncertain. CDR1 and CDR2 from the germline V gene are SGHTA and FQGNSA. The CDR3 has 13 amino acids. V gave up 1 base and J gave up 3 bases, with 7 bases separating them. The CDR3 protein is CASSLGTFYEQYV. CDR3 sequence (DNA): TGTGCCAGCAGCTTAGGGACCTTCTACGAGCAGTACGTC.

The chain has TRBV24-1 and TRBJ2-3; TRBD1 matches 7 bases. The CDR3 runs to 14 residues. CDR1 and CDR2 from the germline V gene are KGHDR and SFDVKD. The V segment lost 6 bases and the J segment 3 bases; nucleotides outside the gene matches: 5. CDR3 sequence (DNA): TGTGCCACCAGTCGACAGGGACGAACAGATACGCAGTATTTT. It encodes CATSRQGRTDTQYF.

V and J are TRBV11-2 and TRBJ2-1, with 11 bases matching TRBD2. CDR1 and CDR2 (germline): SGHAT, FQNNGV. There are 16 residues in the CDR3. V dropped 6 bases and J dropped 4; count of bases not matched to a gene: 8. This chain's CDR3 is CASSSLLAGEYNEQFF. The CDR3 DNA reads as TGTGCCAGCAGTTCACTACTAGCGGGGGAGTACAATGAGCAGTTCTTC.

The chain recombines TRBV7-9 with TRBJ2-2; D remains ambiguous. The V end was cut by 2 bases, the J end by 10 bases, with 5 bases between. Germline CDR1 reads SEHNR; CDR2 reads FQNEAQ (reference sequence). The CDR3 covers 11 residues. CDR3 amino acids: CASSLSLELFF. CDR3 DNA sequence: TGTGCCAGCAGCTTAAGCCTGGAGCTGTTTTTT.

The gene calls are TRBV9 and TRBJ1-6, with 8 bases fitting TRBD1. The CDR3 is 14 amino acids. Per the germline V gene, CDR1 is SGDLS and CDR2 is YYNGEE. J gave up 10 bases and V 6 bases, and 9 bases lay outside the gene matches. The CDR3 loop reads CASNPGTGFSPLHF. CDR3 coding DNA: TGTGCCAGCAACCCCGGGACAGGATTCTCACCCCTCCACTTT.

The V and J genes are TRBV14 and TRBJ2-7; 8 nucleotides agree with TRBD1. The junction had 10 bases not matched to a gene; V was cut back by 3 bases and J by 3 bases. The CDR3 has 16 residues. Germline loops: CDR1 SGHDN, CDR2 FVKESK. Here the CDR3 reads CASSHLGTGTFYEQYF. In nucleotides, the CDR3 is TGTGCCAGCAGCCACCTCGGGACAGGAACGTTCTACGAGCAGTACTTC.

The V gene is TRBV11-1, the J gene TRBJ2-7; D may be TRBD1 (6 bases). This CDR3 has 15 residues. The germline CDR1 and CDR2 sequences are SGHAT and FQDESV (reference sequence). The germline V and J ends were trimmed by 1 base and 0 bases, with 10 bases remaining between them. For the CDR3, the DNA is TGTGCCAGCAGCTTAGGCAGGGGTTTCTCCTACGAGCAGTACGTC. This codes for CASSLGRGFSYEQYV.

The chain couples TRBV20-1 to TRBJ1-5; tentative D call: TRBD1 (6 bases). The germline V gene has CDR1 DFQATT and CDR2 SNEGSKA (reference sequence). The CDR3 consists of 16 residues. Trimming shortened V by 6 bases and J by 10 bases, and 28 bases separated the two germline ends. In DNA, the CDR3 is TGCAGTGCGCGCGACAGGAGGACAGCCACAATCAGCCCCCAGCATTTT. It yields the protein CSARDRRTATISPQHF.

V usage is TRBV29-1 and J usage is TRBJ2-1, with TRBD2 matching 10 bases. V dropped 4 bases and J dropped 6; count of bases not matched to a gene: 6. Germline-derived CDR1 and CDR2 are SQVTM and ANQGSEA. The CDR3 has 14 residues. CDR3 amino acids: CSVVLAGVSNEQFF. In DNA form, the CDR3 reads TGCAGCGTTGTCCTAGCGGGGGTCTCCAATGAGCAGTTCTTC.

V is TRBV5-6 and J is TRBJ2-5; the D call may be TRBD1 or TRBD2 (5 bases each). V lost 9 bases and J 6 bases, leaving 12 bases between the germline ends. The CDR3 contains 11 residues. The germline V gene encodes CDR1 SGHDT and CDR2 YYEEEE. The CDR3 loop reads CAIDRGKTQYF. The CDR3 coding sequence is TGTGCCATAGACCGGGGCAAGACCCAGTACTTC.

The chain links TRBV6-5 to TRBJ2-1; 7 nucleotides align to TRBD2. Trimming cost V 2 bases and J 5 bases; bases outside gene matches: 6. The CDR3 length is 15 residues. Germline loops: CDR1 MNHEY, CDR2 SVGAGI. The DNA of the CDR3 is TGTGCCAGCAGTTACGGAGCGGGGAGACACAATGAGCAGTTCTTC. Protein: CASSYGAGRHNEQFF.

This chain uses TRBV27 with TRBJ2-6; no clear D gene. The CDR3 totals 15 residues. V was trimmed by 5 bases and J by 0 bases, leaving 8 bases between them. The germline CDR1 and CDR2 sequences are MNHEY and SMNVEV (reference sequence). The chain's CDR3 is CASSDGASGANVLTF. In DNA, the CDR3 is TGTGCCAGCAGTGACGGAGCCTCTGGGGCCAACGTCCTGACTTTC.

The rearrangement uses TRBV15 and TRBJ2-1; D not certain. Germline V lookup: CDR1 LNHNV, CDR2 YYDKDF (reference sequence). The CDR3 runs 11 residues. The V gene lost 4 bases and the J gene lost 10 bases, with 8 bases spanning the gap. In DNA form, the CDR3 reads TGTGCCACCAGCACCCGATACGAGCAGTTCTTC. Protein: CATSTRYEQFF. The whole variable domain, filled in from reference TRBV15 and TRBJ2-1, reads DAMVIQNPRYQVTQFGKPVTLSCSQTLNHNVMYWYQQKSSQAPKLLFHYYDKDFNNEADTPDNFQSRRPNTSFCFLDIRSPGLGDTAMYLCATSTRYEQFFGPGTRLTVL.

This rearrangement joins TRBV9 to TRBJ1-6; D is possibly TRBD1 (5 bases). Trimming shortened V by 5 bases and J by 10 bases, and 10 bases separated the two germline ends. The germline CDR1 and CDR2 sequences are SGDLS and YYNGEE. This CDR3 comprises 12 residues. In nucleotides, the CDR3 is TGTGCCAGCAGTATGTGGGGGTCACCCCTCCACTTT. Translation: CASSMWGSPLHF.

The rearrangement links TRBV20-1 to TRBJ2-7; 7 nucleotides line up with TRBD2. Germline V gene data show CDR1 as DFQATT and CDR2 as SNEGSKA (reference sequence). Germline trimming cut 7 bases from V and 2 bases from J; bases unmatched to any gene: 14. The CDR3 has 15 amino acids. CDR3 bases: TGCAGTGTACTCCCCCTAAGCGGGGTCACCTACGAGCAGTACGTC. Encoded protein: CSVLPLSGVTYEQYV.

V gene TRBV20-1 combines with J gene TRBJ1-1, with D perhaps matching TRBD1 (5 bases). The CDR3 loop spans 17 amino acids. Trimming took off 1 base at V and 3 bases at J, with 21 bases between the two ends. Germline assignment: CDR1 DFQATT and CDR2 SNEGSKA (reference sequence). Here the CDR3 DNA reads TGCAGTGCTAGAGTTAAATATCCGGGACGGTGGGACACTGAAGCTTTCTTT. This codes for CSARVKYPGRWDTEAFF.

The V gene is TRBV30, the J gene TRBJ2-7; D unresolved. The CDR3 totals 11 residues. From germline, CDR1 is GTSNPN and CDR2 SVGIG (reference sequence). Trimming left V 2 bases short and J 4 bases short, with 6 bases between. CDR3 coding DNA: TGTGCCTGGAGTACCGCGTACGAGCAGTACTTC. Translation gives CAWSTAYEQYF.

V and J are TRBV3-1 and TRBJ1-2; TRBD1 is a possible D gene (6 bases). The V end lost 0 bases, the J end lost 2 bases, and 10 bases lay between the germline ends. The CDR3 contains 15 residues. Germline lookup yields CDR1 LGHDT and CDR2 YNNKEL (reference sequence). CDR3 in amino acids: CASSQDLGANYGYTF. The CDR3 DNA is TGTGCCAGCAGCCAAGATCTGGGGGCGAACTATGGCTACACCTTC.

CDR3 protein: CASSYRQSQYF. The CDR3 coding sequence is TGTGCCAGCAGTTATCGGCAGAGCCAGTACTTC. This chain links TRBV6-2 or TRBV6-3 with TRBJ2-4; no definite D call. Per germline, CDR1 MNHEY and CDR2 SVGEGT. The V end was cut by 3 bases, the J end by 13 bases, with 10 bases between. There are 11 residues in the CDR3.

J is TRBJ2-7 and V is TRBV28; no firm D call. The CDR3 has 13 amino acids. The V and J ends lost 4 bases and 6 bases respectively, with 13 bases between them. The germline V gene encodes CDR1 MDHEN and CDR2 SYDVKM. CDR3 loop: CASSSPVRAEQYV. CDR3 sequence (DNA): TGTGCCAGCAGTTCGCCCGTTCGGGCCGAGCAGTACGTC.

This chain links TRBV27 with TRBJ2-7, with TRBD2 matching over 8 bases. Germline values: CDR1 MNHEY, CDR2 SMNVEV (reference sequence). Trimming removed 6 bases from V and 4 bases from J; junction bases left unmatched: 5. This CDR3 is 13 amino acids long. The CDR3 is CASSTSGGYEQYF. DNA of the CDR3: TGTGCCAGCAGCACCTCGGGGGGGTACGAGCAGTACTTC.

The J gene is TRBJ2-7, the V gene TRBV7-9; 8 bases are a match to TRBD1. Trimming removed 5 bases from V and 2 bases from J; junction bases left unmatched: 11. Germline V gives CDR1 SEHNR, CDR2 FQNEAQ (reference sequence). This CDR3 comprises 16 residues. CDR3 sequence reads: CASSPGQGDSAYEQYF. The CDR3 bases are TGTGCCAGCAGCCCAGGACAGGGAGATTCGGCCTACGAGCAGTACTTC.

The chain recombines TRBV29-1 with TRBJ1-1; D is perhaps TRBD1 (6 bases). This CDR3 contains 13 residues. V lost 7 bases and J lost 4, with 16 bases in between. Germline values: CDR1 SQVTM, CDR2 ANQGSEA. In nucleotides, the CDR3 is TGCAGCGACGCAGGGGCAGGCTTCACTGAAGCTTTCTTT. Amino acid sequence: CSDAGAGFTEAFF. The variable domain in full, completed from reference TRBV29-1 and TRBJ1-1, reads SAVISQKPSRDICQRGTSLTIQCQVDSQVTMMFWYRQQPGQSLTLIATANQGSEATYESGFVIDKFPISRPNLTFSTLTVSNMSPEDSSIYLCSDAGAGFTEAFFGQGTRLTVV.

The rearrangement uses TRBV29-1 and TRBJ2-1; D assignment may be TRBD1 or TRBD2 (5 bases each). V shed 2 bases and J shed 10 bases, with 9 bases lying between them. The germline gives CDR1 SQVTM, CDR2 ANQGSEA. The CDR3 loop spans 11 amino acids. CDR3 region: CSVEKGDEQFF. Here the CDR3 DNA reads TGCAGCGTTGAAAAAGGGGACGAGCAGTTCTTC.